The subject of this entry is one TCR beta chain. Its antigen is not identified. Clones were read by immunoSEQ multiplex PCR, and TCRdb kept only the in-frame ones, dropping some. The data show roughly 700,000 clones, around 67% seen once. Germline V gives CDR1 MNHNS, CDR2 SASEGT. CDR3 length: 14 amino acids. V lost 7 bases, J lost 3 bases, and 6 bases stayed unmatched. These data belong to a study of shared clonotypes between healthy human individuals. Whole-study findings and limits: Across a handful of donors, naive CD4 shared roughly 5%, naive CD8 under 4%, memory CD4 roughly 2.3%, memory CD8 0.35% to 0.5%. Rarefaction exposed incomplete sorted-subset sequencing despite large depth.

The chain uses TRBV6-1 and TRBJ1-2, with TRBD1 identical over 9 bases. The specimen sequenced was memory CD4+ T cells sorted from blood. Indicated subset: CD45RA-negative fraction. This receptor was taken from a woman in her twenties or thirties in good health. The CDR3 coding sequence is TGTGCCAGCAACCGGGACAGGGCTTACTATGGCTACACCTTC. Its protein product is CASNRDRAYYGYTF.